The clone carrying this T cell receptor beta chain was detected ten times or more. No antigen is known for it. It was with a sample-barcoded 5' primer and a J-beta primer mix that a second PCR of about 6 to 11 cycles was run. From each sample, at least 2.5 million paired-end reads containing CDR3 were obtained. From the 5' RACE reads, TCRdb called clonotypes with MiXCR, one entry per CDR3 protein. Found here are around 990,000 distinct CDR3 sequences, under 30% of them singletons; the top ten hold less than 0.85%. The study isolated at least 6.5 million PBMCs from each sample. This entry is derived from a study of blood T cells in healthy people across ages. Study conclusions and caveats: Any conclusive comparison of naive versus antigen-experienced cells was prevented by using unsorted PBMCs. Long-lived and aged donors differed, with more naive CD4+ cells and higher diversity in the long-lived.

This CDR3 has 16 amino acids. Germline CDR1 is PRHDT and CDR2 is FYEKMQ (reference sequence). With 4 bases clipped from V and 3 bases from J, the junction kept 6 bases outside the gene matches. Another study also made use of these data, one on T cells of mothers and their children.

Sequencing was carried out using blood. The chain carries TRBV13 and TRBJ2-5; 12 bases fit TRBD2. The sequence derives from a girl aged 2 to 9 in good health. The CDR3 protein is CASSSRLAGVEETQYF. The DNA of the CDR3 is TGTGCCAGCAGCTCCCGACTAGCGGGAGTTGAAGAGACCCAGTACTTC.